These 15 T cell receptor beta chains share one sample of origin, sequenced in a study of technical replicates of blood from several donors. Assay: immunoSEQ multiplex PCR; the TCRdb copy retains only in-frame clones and omits some. The sample lists around 17,000 clones, over 75% occurring once. Specimen: PBMCs. Receptors were obtained from a human donor in good health.

Written as DNA, the CDR3 is TGCGCCAGCAGAACCCGGGAGGGAGGGACCGGGGAGCTGTTTTTT. Translation gives CASRTREGGTGELFF. The V call is TRBV10-1, the J call TRBJ2-2, with 8 bases matching TRBD2. Trimming removed 6 bases from V and 5 bases from J; junction bases left unmatched: 8. CDR3 size: 15 residues. The germline V gene has CDR1 WNHNN and CDR2 SYGVQD (reference sequence).

The chain combines TRBV6-4 with TRBJ2-6, with D possibly TRBD1 on 7 matching bases. The ends were cut back, 3 bases at V and 3 bases at J, with 12 bases in the middle. This CDR3 is built from 16 residues. Per the germline V gene, CDR1 is MRHNA and CDR2 is SNTAGT. CDR3 loop: CASSEEGAGGANVLTF. The CDR3 DNA follows: TGTGCCAGCAGTGAGGAGGGGGCAGGTGGGGCCAACGTCCTGACTTTC.

J is TRBJ2-2 and V is TRBV10-3, with 14 bases identical to TRBD2. Germline lookup yields CDR1 ENHRY and CDR2 SYGVKD. This CDR3 has 17 amino acids. Trimming at V came to 6 bases and at J to 2 bases, leaving 5 bases not matched to a gene. In nucleotides, the CDR3 is TGTGCCATCAGGCCGGGACTAGCGGGAGTCAACACCGGGGAGCTGTTTTTT. Translation: CAIRPGLAGVNTGELFF.

The genes are TRBV19 and TRBJ2-1, with 11 bases identical to TRBD1. Germline lookup yields CDR1 LNHDA and CDR2 SQIVND (reference sequence). The CDR3 is made up of 15 amino acids. V lost 8 bases to trimming and J lost 7 bases; unmatched junction nucleotides: 10. CDR3 sequence reads: CASGPGTGGSNEQFF. CDR3 nucleotide sequence: TGTGCCAGTGGACCCGGGACAGGGGGATCTAATGAGCAGTTCTTC.

This chain links TRBV10-1 with TRBJ2-1; the D gene is possibly TRBD1 (6 bases). The V and J ends lost 3 bases and 6 bases respectively, with 18 bases between them. The CDR3 is made up of 16 amino acids. The germline CDR1 and CDR2 sequences are WNHNN and SYGVQD (reference sequence). The CDR3 nucleotides read TGCGCCAGCAGTGACCCCTTACAGGGAGAACCCAATGAGCAGTTCTTC. It is translated as CASSDPLQGEPNEQFF.

This clone was picked up one time. This chain connects TRBV28 to TRBJ1-1; D remains unclear. Deletions cut 3 bases from V and 9 bases from J, with 8 bases between. Germline V CDR1 and CDR2: MDHEN, SYDVKM. The CDR3 length is 11 residues. The CDR3 spells CASSFHYQAFF. The CDR3 region has the DNA TGTGCCAGCAGTTTCCACTATCAAGCTTTCTTT.

V and J are TRBV30 and TRBJ1-4; D not resolved. Germline V gives CDR1 GTSNPN, CDR2 SVGIG (reference sequence). This CDR3 is built from 14 residues. Written as DNA, the CDR3 is TGTGCGGCACAGACCCCGGTGGAAGGTGAAAAACTGTTTTTT. Translated, it gives CAAQTPVEGEKLFF.

The J gene is TRBJ2-3, the V gene TRBV27; 8 bases fit TRBD2. J was trimmed by 6 bases and V by 7 bases; bases with no gene match: 18. This CDR3 is 17 amino acids long. CDR1 MNHEY and CDR2 SMNVEV come from the germline V gene (reference sequence). The CDR3 spells CASNPLEGAGAGDTQYF. CDR3 coding DNA: TGTGCCAGCAATCCTTTAGAGGGAGCGGGAGCGGGGGATACGCAGTATTTT.

The V gene is TRBV5-1, the J gene TRBJ2-7; 7 nucleotides align to TRBD1. The V gene end was trimmed by 4 bases and the J gene end by 5 bases; junction bases not matched to a gene: 9. This CDR3 spans 14 amino acids. The germline V gene encodes CDR1 SGHRS and CDR2 YFSETQ. The CDR3 sequence is CASSPDRVDDEQYF. In DNA, the CDR3 is TGCGCCAGCAGCCCCGACAGGGTGGACGACGAGCAGTACTTC. The whole variable domain, filled in from reference TRBV5-1 and TRBJ2-7, reads KAGVTQTPRYLIKTRGQQVTLSCSPISGHRSVSWYQQTPGQGLQFLFEYFSETQRNKGNFPGRFSGRQFSNSRSEMNVSTLELGDSALYLCASSPDRVDDEQYFGPGTRLTVT.

The rearrangement uses TRBV2 and TRBJ2-1; 12 nucleotides line up with TRBD2. In germline, CDR1 is SNHLY, CDR2 FYNNEI. The CDR3 is made up of 19 amino acids. The V gene end was trimmed by 7 bases and the J gene end by 0 bases; junction bases not matched to a gene: 13. The CDR3 DNA is TGTGCCAGCAACGCCGTGGGACTAGCGGGTCGGAGCTCCTACAATGAGCAGTTCTTC. This codes for CASNAVGLAGRSSYNEQFF.

The rearrangement links TRBV5-1 to TRBJ2-5, with 7 bases lining up with TRBD1. This CDR3 spans 15 amino acids. Germline V gives CDR1 SGHRS, CDR2 YFSETQ. With 0 bases clipped from V and 4 bases from J, the junction kept 6 bases outside the gene matches. CDR3 protein: CASSLAPTGVETQYF. The CDR3 DNA reads as TGCGCCAGCAGCTTGGCCCCCACAGGGGTAGAGACCCAGTACTTC. The whole variable domain, filled in from reference TRBV5-1 and TRBJ2-5, reads KAGVTQTPRYLIKTRGQQVTLSCSPISGHRSVSWYQQTPGQGLQFLFEYFSETQRNKGNFPGRFSGRQFSNSRSEMNVSTLELGDSALYLCASSLAPTGVETQYFGPGTRLLVL.

The rearrangement joins TRBV4-2 to TRBJ2-1, with TRBD2 matching over 11 bases. This CDR3 has 21 amino acids. The ends lost 2 bases at V and 9 bases at J; junction bases unmatched: 24. Germline CDR1 LGHNA, CDR2 YNFKEQ. Here the CDR3 reads CASSQPRDRKVSGRASTEQFF. CDR3 sequence (DNA): TGTGCCAGCAGCCAACCCCGAGACAGAAAAGTTAGCGGGAGGGCCTCCACTGAGCAGTTCTTC.

The rearrangement uses TRBV18 and TRBJ2-1, with a weak D call TRBD1 (5 bases). The V gene's germline CDR1 is KGHSH and CDR2 LQKENI. Trimming left V 6 bases short and J 4 bases short, with 16 bases between. This CDR3 contains 15 residues. The CDR3 is CASSRSGLPYNEQFF. In DNA, the CDR3 is TGTGCCAGCTCGCGTTCAGGGTTACCGTACAATGAGCAGTTCTTC.

The chain recombines TRBV14 with TRBJ2-3; 7 bases map to TRBD2. This CDR3 is built from 12 residues. The germline CDR1 and CDR2 sequences are SGHDN and FVKESK. With 4 bases clipped from V and 10 bases from J, the junction kept 5 bases outside the gene matches. The CDR3: CASSPGGRAQYF. CDR3 bases: TGTGCCAGCAGCCCCGGTGGGAGGGCGCAGTATTTT.

The chain combines TRBV2 with TRBJ2-1, with TRBD1 matching over 8 bases. CDR1 SNHLY and CDR2 FYNNEI come from the germline V gene. The CDR3 runs to 15 residues. The junction had 6 bases not matched to a gene; V was cut back by 3 bases and J by 5 bases. The DNA of the CDR3 is TGTGCCAGCAGTGACACAGGGGGGCCTCACAATGAGCAGTTCTTC. Encoded protein: CASSDTGGPHNEQFF.